The rows below give T cell receptor beta chains drawn from one sample of a study of blood T cells in healthy people across ages. Via MiXCR, TCRdb re-called the 5' RACE reads, giving one row per CDR3 protein. The data hold about 770,000 distinct CDR3 sequences, with 40% to 50% observed a single time. The specimen sequenced was blood. These receptors came from a man in his sixties in good health. Both conserved end residues are part of each CDR3. The D gene is left open where the match is weak. Rows give clone size only sometimes, using once, few, many, or a class for an expanded clone.

v_gene	d_gene	len	abundance	j_gene	CDR3nt	CDR3aa
TRBV30	TRBD1	13	NA	TRBJ2-3	TGTGCCTGGACACAGGGGGGCACAGATACGCAGTATTTT	CAWTQGGTDTQYF
TRBV29-1	NA	13	NA	TRBJ1-5	TGCAGCGTGATCGTGCAGCCCCACAAGCCCCAGCATTTT	CSVIVQPHKPQHF
TRBV5-1	NA	16	NA	TRBJ2-6	TGCGCCAGCAGCTTGTTTTCGCCCTCTGGGGCCAACGTCCTGACTTTC	CASSLFSPSGANVLTF
TRBV7-9	NA	13	NA	TRBJ1-1	TGTGCCAGCAGCCAGGAGGTATTCACTGAAGCTTTCTTT	CASSQEVFTEAFF
TRBV27	TRBD1	13	few	TRBJ1-2	TGTGCCAGCAGTTTGGGTAGGGGGCATGGCTACACCTTC	CASSLGRGHGYTF
TRBV6-1	NA	12	NA	TRBJ2-7	TGTGCCAGCAGTGATAAAGGGTACGAGCAGTACTTC	CASSDKGYEQYF
TRBV20-1	NA	12	few	TRBJ2-4	TGCAGTGCTAGAGTGCAGGAGAACATTCAGTACTTC	CSARVQENIQYF
TRBV9	NA	15	NA	TRBJ2-1	TGTGCCAGCAGCGTAGCTATGGGGCCTTACAATGAGCAGTTCTTC	CASSVAMGPYNEQFF
TRBV27	NA	13	NA	TRBJ2-1	TGTGCCAGCATGCCTGGATGGGGGAACGAGCAGTTCTTC	CASMPGWGNEQFF
TRBV10-1	NA	14	NA	TRBJ2-1	TGCGCCAGCAGTGAGTTGGGACGCGTCAATGAGCAGTTCTTC	CASSELGRVNEQFF
TRBV4-1	NA	15	few	TRBJ2-7	TGCGCCAGCAGCCAATACCCCGGACAGATTTCCGAGCAGTACTTC	CASSQYPGQISEQYF
TRBV7-9	NA	15	NA	TRBJ1-5	TGTGCCAGCAGCTTAGACTGGGGAGTAAATCAGCCCCAGCATTTT	CASSLDWGVNQPQHF
TRBV3-1	NA	15	NA	TRBJ2-7	TGTGCCAGCAGCCCTCGACGAGCGGTATCCTACGAGCAGTACTTC	CASSPRRAVSYEQYF
TRBV30	NA	14	NA	TRBJ1-2	TGTGCCTGGAGTGTACTTGGGGGGGCCGACGGCTACACCTTC	CAWSVLGGADGYTF
TRBV20-1	NA	15	NA	TRBJ2-5	TGCAGTGCTAGAGATCTAAGAGGGGTCCAGGAGACCCAGTACTTC	CSARDLRGVQETQYF
TRBV14	TRBD1	12	many	TRBJ2-7	TGTGCCAGCAGTCGGACAGGCTACGAGCAGTACTTC	CASSRTGYEQYF
TRBV7-9	NA	12	NA	TRBJ2-1	TGTGCCGGCAGCTTAGGGCCTAATGAGCAGTTCTTC	CAGSLGPNEQFF
TRBV20-1	NA	13	NA	TRBJ1-1	TGCAGTGTTAGGGTCACCTTGAACACTGAAGCTTTCTTT	CSVRVTLNTEAFF
TRBV3-1	NA	14	NA	TRBJ2-3	TGTGCCAGCAGCCGGACGTCTAGCACAGATACGCGGTATTTT	CASSRTSSTDTRYF
TRBV7-9	NA	14	NA	TRBJ2-7	TGTGCCAGCAGCCCCTCGGGGACTTCCTACGAGCAGGACTTC	CASSPSGTSYEQDF
TRBV4-3	NA	16	NA	TRBJ2-4	TGCACCAGCAGCCAGGAGACGAAGGGCGGCAAAAACATTCAGTACTTC	CTSSQETKGGKNIQYF
TRBV24-1	TRBD2	15	NA	TRBJ2-1	TGTGCCACCAGTGATAGACTAGCAGATTACAATGAGCAGTTCTTC	CATSDRLADYNEQFF
TRBV20-1	NA	14	few	TRBJ1-1	TGCAGTGCTCACCAGGGTGGGCCAAACACTGAAGCTTTCTTT	CSAHQGGPNTEAFF
TRBV15	NA	17	NA	TRBJ2-7	TGTGCCACCAGCAGAGATTGGGGAGAGACCAAAGGCTACGAGCAGTACTTC	CATSRDWGETKGYEQYF
TRBV6-2/TRBV6-3	NA	12	NA	TRBJ1-2	TGTGCCAGCAACGGGGGATACTGTGGCTACACCTTC	CASNGGYCGYTF
TRBV7-9	TRBD1	16	NA	TRBJ1-4	TGTGCCAGCAGCCCCTTTAATCCAGGGGGTAATGAAAAACTGTTTTTT	CASSPFNPGGNEKLFF
TRBV9	TRBD1	15	NA	TRBJ2-7	TGTGCCAGCAGCGTATATCCGGGACAGGGATACGAGCAGTACTTC	CASSVYPGQGYEQYF
TRBV20-1	NA	15	NA	TRBJ2-4	TGCAGTGCCCGCACAAGGGGCAGTGCCAAAAACATTCAGTACTTC	CSARTRGSAKNIQYF
TRBV6-6	NA	12	NA	TRBJ2-4	TGTGCCGGCGGATCGAGTCTAGGGATTCAGTACTTC	CAGGSSLGIQYF
TRBV12-3/TRBV12-4	NA	14	NA	TRBJ1-5	TGTGCCAGCAGTTCCCAAAGGGACGATCAGCCCCAGCATTTT	CASSSQRDDQPQHF
TRBV15	NA	15	once	TRBJ2-2	TGTGCCACCAGCAGAGGAAAGGGGTCGACCGGGGAGCTGTTTTTT	CATSRGKGSTGELFF
TRBV11-2	NA	16	NA	TRBJ2-3	TGTGCCAGCAGCTTAACATGGACCGCTAGCACAGATACGCAGTATTTT	CASSLTWTASTDTQYF
TRBV25-1	NA	17	NA	TRBJ2-7	TGTGCCAGCAGTGAGCAAGGGACACCGAGCTCCTACAATGAGCAGTACTTC	CASSEQGTPSSYNEQYF
TRBV3-1	NA	16	NA	TRBJ2-6	TGTGCCAGCAGCCAAGAAGGGTCGGCTGGGGCCAACGTCCTGACTTTC	CASSQEGSAGANVLTF
TRBV7-2	TRBD1	18	NA	TRBJ1-1	TGTGCCAGCAGCTTCCCAGAGGGACAGGGGGTGTTGGACACTGAAGCTTTCTTT	CASSFPEGQGVLDTEAFF
TRBV5-1	NA	14	NA	TRBJ2-1	TGCGCCAGCATCCTACTACCATCTAGCGATGAGCAGTTCTTC	CASILLPSSDEQFF
TRBV19	TRBD1	15	NA	TRBJ2-7	TGTGCCAGTAGTATAGCCGGGACAGGATCCCGCGAGCAGTACTTC	CASSIAGTGSREQYF
TRBV7-9	TRBD1	16	NA	TRBJ2-3	TGTGCCAGCAGCCACACAGGGGTCCCCTTCACAGATACGCAGTATTTT	CASSHTGVPFTDTQYF
TRBV10-3	TRBD1	12	many	TRBJ2-5	TGTGCCATCAGAGGACAGGGAGAGACCCAGTACTTC	CAIRGQGETQYF
TRBV7-3	TRBD1	13	few	TRBJ1-1	TGTGCCAGCAGTGTGACAGGGGGGATTGAAGCTTTCTTT	CASSVTGGIEAFF
TRBV20-1	NA	15	NA	TRBJ2-3	TGCAGTGCTAGATCACAGCGACTAGTGCCAGATACGCAGTATTTT	CSARSQRLVPDTQYF
TRBV4-1	NA	13	many	TRBJ2-7	TGCGCCAGCAGCCAAGACCAGGGATACGAGCAGTACTTC	CASSQDQGYEQYF
TRBV7-9	TRBD1	14	NA	TRBJ1-5	TGTGCCAGCCAGGGGGACAGGGCAGGTCAGCCCCAGCATTTT	CASQGDRAGQPQHF
TRBV2	NA	14	few	TRBJ2-3	TGTGCCAGCAACCCTAGCACTAGCACAGATACGCAGTATTTT	CASNPSTSTDTQYF
TRBV6-5	NA	14	NA	TRBJ2-1	TGTGCCAGCCGTTCCTCAGACTTTTACAATGAGCAGTTCTTC	CASRSSDFYNEQFF
TRBV4-3	TRBD1	15	few	TRBJ1-2	TGCGCCAGCAGCCAGCAACTAGGGGGCATCAATGGCTACACCTTC	CASSQQLGGINGYTF
TRBV7-9	TRBD1	14	NA	TRBJ2-7	TGTGCCAGCAGCGTGACAGGGACCTACTACGAGCAGTACTTC	CASSVTGTYYEQYF
TRBV28	NA	19	few	TRBJ2-4	TGTGCCAGCAGTCAACCGGGACAGACTAGCGAGATAGCCAAAAACATTCAGTACTTC	CASSQPGQTSEIAKNIQYF
TRBV7-9	TRBD2	14	NA	TRBJ2-3	TGTGCGGCGGGGCCCAGCGGGGGCTCAGATACGCAGTATTTT	CAAGPSGGSDTQYF
TRBV6-6	NA	13	few	TRBJ2-1	TGTGCCAGCAGTTATTTACAGTCGAATGAGCAGTTCTTC	CASSYLQSNEQFF
TRBV20-1	TRBD1	14	few	TRBJ2-1	TGCAGTGCTAGGGGGACAGGGGGTTCCAATGAGCAGTTCTTC	CSARGTGGSNEQFF
TRBV12-3/TRBV12-4	TRBD1	14	NA	TRBJ1-3	TGTGCCTCTGGGGACAGGATCTCTGGAAACACCATATATTTT	CASGDRISGNTIYF
TRBV20-1	TRBD1	14	NA	TRBJ2-7	TGCAGTGCTGGAGACAGGGGCCAAAGCGACATTCTGTACTTC	CSAGDRGQSDILYF